Sequencing of this TCR beta chain was carried out in a study of neurological immune-mediated disorders. This clonotype came up many times. Its antigen remains unknown. The length of the CDR3 is 17 residues. V was clipped by 2 bases and J by 6 bases, with 23 bases between them. Germline loops: CDR1 DFQATT, CDR2 SNEGSKA (reference sequence). The cDNA was generated through 5'RACE incorporating 10-nucleotide random UMIs. TCRdb independently ran MiXCR on the 5' RACE reads; one entry per CDR3 protein. The top ten clones hold 2.5% to 4% of a sample with roughly 100,000 distinct CDR3 sequences, approximately 11% of them seen once. Study-level results: Subjects shared no identical expanded-clone CDR3 amino acid sequences, suggesting private TCR-beta repertoires in all groups.

Time point defined: longitudinal time-point 3. The starting material, 2 million PBMCs stored at -80 C, gave rise to the unsorted libraries. This TCR was recovered from a female donor with HTLV-1-associated myelopathy (HAM/TSP). This sequence joins TRBV20-1 and TRBJ2-1; D is possibly TRBD1 (6 bases). Sequencing was carried out using PBMCs. The CDR3 is CSARNLPTGFVGNEQFF. The CDR3 coding sequence is TGCAGTGCTAGAAATCTTCCGACAGGCTTCGTGGGCAATGAGCAGTTCTTC.